Sequencing of this T cell receptor (beta chain) was carried out in a study of glioma-infiltrating T cells. Amplification of TCR alpha and beta CDR3 regions from RNA used iRepertoire nested multiplex PCR. One-step reverse transcription and amplification started from approximately 100-400 ng of tissue mRNA or PBMC total RNA. TCRdb independently ran MiXCR on the multiplex PCR reads; one entry per CDR3 protein. The sample lists under 200,000 distinct CDR3 sequences, around 40% seen once, with roughly 5.2% in the top ten. Study results and caveats: Above-expected tissue-blood divergence occurred in all gliomas, most in low-grade ones. Very few CDR3 sequences were shared between tissue and blood.

There are 16 residues in the CDR3. Germline CDR1 reads LGHDT; CDR2 reads YNNKEL (reference sequence). Concerning this clonotype: The target antigen is unknown. Since a much larger clone is just one base distant, this may be a read error.

The source is a human donor with low-grade glioma or glioblastoma, undergoing nonglioma brain surgery, or in good health (not recorded which). The chain has TRBV3-1 and TRBJ2-1, with 13 bases identical to TRBD2. Specimen: glioma tissue, nonneoplastic brain tissue, or PBMCs (not recorded which). CDR3 in amino acids: CATSQSGTSGKGEQFF. DNA for the CDR3: TGTGCCACCAGCCAATCCGGGACTAGCGGGAAGGGTGAGCAGTTCTTC.